The 27 T cell receptor beta chains reported below all come from one sample, sequenced in a study of shared clonotypes between healthy human individuals. The table came from immunoSEQ multiplex PCR; TCRdb's copy has only in-frame clones and leaves some out. The table shows around 1,900,000 clones, with around 95% occurring only once. In the naive CD8 group, cells lacked CD45RO and were positively selected for CCR7, so terminally differentiated effector memory CD45RA+ cells were left out. What was sequenced was naive CD8+ T cells from PBMCs. These receptors were obtained from a man younger than 35 in good health. Some clones in this sample may be carry-over from other donors' samples.

Remarks on this clone: The same CDR3 can be traced to other DNA sequences in this sample. The chain couples TRBV28 to TRBJ2-3, with D hard to call. The V end was cut by 1 base, the J end by 5 bases, with 7 bases between. The germline V gene has CDR1 MDHEN and CDR2 SYDVKM. The CDR3 covers 13 residues. The CDR3, as DNA: TGTGCCAGCAGTTTATCCGGAGAAGATACGCAGTATTTT. It encodes CASSLSGEDTQYF. Full variable domain (remainder filled in from reference TRBV28 and TRBJ2-3): DVKVTQSSRYLVKRTGEKVFLECVQDMDHENMFWYRQDPGLGLRLIYFSYDVKMKEKGDIPEGYSVSREKKERFSLILESASTNQTSMYLCASSLSGEDTQYFGPGTRLTVL.

The chain carries TRBV7-2 and TRBJ2-1; tentatively, D is TRBD1 (5 bases). Germline V lookup: CDR1 SGHTA, CDR2 FQGNSA. The V and J ends lost 4 bases and 9 bases respectively, with 13 bases between them. This CDR3 contains 13 residues. CDR3 protein: CASSSHWGIEQFF. The CDR3 bases are TGTGCCAGCAGCTCCCACTGGGGCATTGAGCAGTTCTTC.

This sequence joins TRBV19 and TRBJ2-1; 9 bases match TRBD2. Germline V gene lookup returns CDR1 LNHDA and CDR2 SQIVND (reference sequence). The CDR3 runs to 16 residues. V was pared by 3 bases and J by 4 bases, with 7 bases of the junction left unmatched. CDR3 loop: CASSISLAGLYNEQFF. The CDR3 bases are TGTGCCAGTAGTATTTCCCTAGCGGGGCTATACAATGAGCAGTTCTTC.

The CDR3 DNA reads as TGTGCCAGCAGCCCGGGACTAGCGGGAGCTTGGGAGACCCAGTACTTC. Residues: CASSPGLAGAWETQYF. This sequence joins TRBV7-6 and TRBJ2-5, with 14 bases lining up with TRBD2. The germline CDR1 and CDR2 sequences are SGHVS and FNYEAQ. The CDR3 is made up of 16 amino acids. The V segment lost 5 bases and the J segment 5 bases; nucleotides outside the gene matches: 7.

The rearrangement uses TRBV10-3 and TRBJ2-7; D is unresolved. The CDR3 consists of 14 residues. Trimming removed 5 bases at V and 4 bases at J, with 15 bases between. Germline CDR1 reads ENHRY; CDR2 reads SYGVKD. The CDR3 nucleotides read TGTGCCATCAGTACGGCCCCTATTAGTTACGAGCAGTACTTC. Translation: CAISTAPISYEQYF.

The rearrangement joins TRBV15 to TRBJ2-3; 7 bases map to TRBD1. The germline CDR1 and CDR2 sequences are LNHNV and YYDKDF (reference sequence). The ends lost 6 bases at V and 2 bases at J; junction bases unmatched: 5. The CDR3 spans 14 residues. CDR3 sequence: CATSWDRSTDTQYF. The CDR3 nucleotides are TGTGCCACCAGTTGGGACAGATCCACAGATACGCAGTATTTT.

The chain links TRBV29-1 to TRBJ2-1; maybe TRBD1 (6 bases). Germline V gene sequence: CDR1 SQVTM, CDR2 ANQGSEA. V lost 8 bases and J 4 bases, leaving 21 bases between the germline ends. This CDR3 contains 15 residues. The CDR3: CSSDSPAVPYNEQFF. The CDR3 DNA is TGCAGCTCGGACAGTCCAGCTGTTCCTTACAATGAGCAGTTCTTC.

The sample holds one count of this clone. The gene calls are TRBV6-6 and TRBJ2-2, with D maybe TRBD2 (5 bases). CDR1 and CDR2 (germline): MNHNY, SVGAGI (reference sequence). The CDR3 totals 15 residues. Trimming cost V 2 bases and J 1 base, with 8 bases left between them. The CDR3 nucleotides are TGTGCCAGCAGTTACGGAGGCCAGAACACCGGGGAGCTGTTTTTT. It is translated as CASSYGGQNTGELFF.

The rearrangement links TRBV7-8 to TRBJ1-5, with TRBD1 identical over 10 bases. CDR1 is SGHVS, CDR2 FQNEAQ, per germline. Trimming at V came to 3 bases and at J to 3 bases, leaving 5 bases not matched to a gene. The CDR3 has 16 amino acids. The CDR3 DNA is TGTGCCAGCAGCTTCTCGACAGGGGGCTACAATCAGCCCCAGCATTTT. Protein sequence: CASSFSTGGYNQPQHF.

This clone was seen only once. The CDR3 sequence: CASSSGGGRSYEQYF. CDR3 sequence (DNA): TGTGCCAGCAGCTCTGGGGGGGGCCGGTCCTACGAGCAGTACTTC. This chain connects TRBV5-6 to TRBJ2-7, with D tentatively TRBD2 (7 bases). V was cut by 3 bases and J by 1 base, with 14 bases left in between. CDR3 length equals 15 residues. Germline assignment: CDR1 SGHDT and CDR2 YYEEEE.

The CDR3 region is CASSPRSEETQYF. DNA for the CDR3: TGCGCCAGCAGCCCTCGGAGTGAGGAGACCCAGTACTTC. The chain combines TRBV4-1 with TRBJ2-5; no definite D call. V was clipped by 4 bases and J by 5 bases, with 11 bases between them. CDR1 and CDR2 (germline): MGHRA, YSYEKL. The CDR3 contains 13 residues.

V gene TRBV27 combines with J gene TRBJ2-5; D call uncertain. Between the trimmed V and J ends, which lost 2 bases and 6 bases, there was a span of 10 bases. CDR1 is MNHEY, CDR2 SMNVEV, per germline (reference sequence). This CDR3 is built from 13 residues. The CDR3 protein is CASSLINGKTQYF. In nucleotides, the CDR3 is TGTGCCAGCAGTTTAATCAACGGAAAGACCCAGTACTTC.

The chain couples TRBV27 to TRBJ2-7, with 8 nucleotides matching TRBD2. Germline CDR1 is MNHEY and CDR2 is SMNVEV (reference sequence). The CDR3 has 15 residues. V shed 1 base and J 3 bases; nucleotides not matched to a gene: 5. CDR3 coding DNA: TGTGCCAGCAGTTTATACGCGGGAGGCCTCTACGAGCAGTACTTC. This gives the protein CASSLYAGGLYEQYF.

The rearrangement uses TRBV27 and TRBJ2-5; D is possibly TRBD2 (7 bases). The CDR3 is 14 residues long. CDR1 is MNHEY and CDR2 is SMNVEV in the germline V gene (reference sequence). The V gene lost 1 base and the J gene lost 7 bases, with 13 bases spanning the gap. As DNA, the CDR3 is TGTGCCAGCAGTTTATTCGCGGGGGCGGGGACCCAGTACTTC. It encodes CASSLFAGAGTQYF.

The chain employs TRBV6-6 and TRBJ2-3; TRBD1 might be the D (5 bases). The length of the CDR3 is 12 residues. V lost 7 bases to trimming and J lost 6 bases, with 11 bases between them. Germline V gene sequence: CDR1 MNHNY, CDR2 SVGAGI (reference sequence). The CDR3 protein is CASTQGPDTQYF. CDR3 coding DNA: TGTGCCAGCACTCAGGGCCCCGATACGCAGTATTTT.

The chain employs TRBV19 and TRBJ1-2; 11 positions match TRBD1. The CDR3 covers 19 residues. Trimming removed 7 bases from V and 0 bases from J; junction bases left unmatched: 16. Germline CDR1 and CDR2: LNHDA and SQIVND (reference sequence). The CDR3 protein is CASTMGWTGGPTANYGYTF. CDR3 bases: TGTGCCAGTACCATGGGGTGGACAGGGGGCCCGACCGCTAACTATGGCTACACCTTC.

The chain combines TRBV6-5 with TRBJ2-6; D unclear. The CDR3 spans 14 residues. Per the germline V gene, CDR1 is MNHEY and CDR2 is SVGAGI. The V end lost 7 bases, the J end lost 4 bases, and 11 bases lay between the germline ends. This CDR3 reads CASNRLNGANVLTF. The CDR3 DNA follows: TGTGCCAGCAACCGACTGAACGGGGCCAACGTCCTGACTTTC.

J is TRBJ1-2 and V is TRBV11-2, with unresolved D. Germline V lookup: CDR1 SGHAT, CDR2 FQNNGV. Trimming removed 1 base from V and 6 bases from J, with 12 bases in between. CDR3 size: 14 residues. The CDR3 sequence: CASSLGVEGHGYTF. The CDR3 DNA is TGTGCCAGCAGCTTAGGGGTGGAAGGGCATGGCTACACCTTC.

The sample holds one count of this clone. The V and J genes are TRBV5-6 and TRBJ2-1; 9 bases align to TRBD2. V gave up 1 base and J gave up 7 bases; unmatched junction bases: 6. Germline assignment: CDR1 SGHDT and CDR2 YYEEEE. This CDR3 is built from 15 residues. The CDR3 is CASSLRREGLNEQFF. The CDR3, as DNA: TGTGCCAGCAGCTTGCGGCGGGAGGGCCTTAATGAGCAGTTCTTC.

The chain employs TRBV2 and TRBJ2-5, with D uncertain. Germline values: CDR1 SNHLY, CDR2 FYNNEI. Trimming stripped 6 bases from V and 4 bases from J, with 15 bases between. This CDR3 is built from 14 residues. This CDR3 is CASRGSTLLETQYF. CDR3 sequence (DNA): TGTGCCAGCAGGGGGTCTACCCTTTTAGAGACCCAGTACTTC.

Note on this clone: Distinct nucleotide sequences in the sample also encode this CDR3. This chain joins TRBV27 and TRBJ2-7; D perhaps matches TRBD2 (6 bases). V shed 1 base and J shed 0 bases, with 10 bases lying between them. The CDR3 runs to 15 residues. Germline V gene data show CDR1 as MNHEY and CDR2 as SMNVEV (reference sequence). The CDR3 DNA is TGTGCCAGCAGTTTATGGGGGACTGTCTCCTACGAGCAGTACTTC. The encoded protein is CASSLWGTVSYEQYF.

The J gene is TRBJ1-1, the V gene TRBV5-1; no firm D call. The CDR3 consists of 16 residues. In germline, CDR1 is SGHRS, CDR2 YFSETQ. V lost 3 bases and J lost 3, with 18 bases in between. CDR3 loop: CASSSPQEARHTEAFF. In nucleotides, the CDR3 is TGCGCCAGCAGCTCGCCCCAAGAGGCCCGTCACACTGAAGCTTTCTTT.

This clone was seen once. This sample includes further DNA sequences coding for the same CDR3. This sequence joins TRBV27 and TRBJ2-7; D remains ambiguous. V lost 3 bases and J 7 bases, leaving 7 bases between the germline ends. Germline loops: CDR1 MNHEY, CDR2 SMNVEV (reference sequence). This CDR3 has 11 amino acids. Here the CDR3 reads CASSFRGEQYF. CDR3 coding DNA: TGTGCCAGCAGTTTTCGCGGTGAGCAGTACTTC.

The V and J genes are TRBV6-1 and TRBJ2-5; 8 nucleotides match TRBD1. CDR1 and CDR2 (germline): MNHNS, SASEGT. This CDR3 has 15 residues. The V and J ends lost 2 bases and 5 bases, in that order; junction bases with no gene match: 7. The CDR3 spells CASSESSRGQETQYF. The CDR3 nucleotides read TGTGCCAGCAGTGAATCTAGCAGGGGGCAGGAGACCCAGTACTTC.

This chain uses TRBV7-9 with TRBJ2-1; TRBD2 is a possible D gene (5 bases). The CDR3 spans 14 residues. Germline values: CDR1 SEHNR, CDR2 FQNEAQ (reference sequence). The V end lost 4 bases, the J end lost 2 bases, and 9 bases lay between the germline ends. The CDR3 is CASSSWEPYNEQFF. In DNA, the CDR3 is TGTGCCAGCAGCTCCTGGGAGCCCTACAATGAGCAGTTCTTC.

V and J are TRBV4-1 and TRBJ1-2, with TRBD1 matching 7 bases. Unmatched junction bases numbered 15, after V lost 3 bases and J lost 14 bases. Looked up from germline, CDR1 is MGHRA and CDR2 is YSYEKL. There are 14 residues in the CDR3. Written as DNA, the CDR3 is TGCGCCAGCAGCCATACCGGGACAGCCGCTTCATGGACCTTC. This gives the protein CASSHTGTAASWTF.

The chain joins TRBV14 to TRBJ1-5; D is unresolved. V was trimmed by 0 bases and J by 5 bases, leaving 20 bases between them. The CDR3 totals 18 residues. Germline V gene sequence: CDR1 SGHDN, CDR2 FVKESK. CDR3 DNA: TGTGCCAGCAGCCAAGAGGGAAGCCGAAACGGCGGGGATCAGCCCCAGCATTTT. It yields the protein CASSQEGSRNGGDQPQHF. The complete variable domain, with remaining parts taken from reference TRBV14 and TRBJ1-5, reads EAGVTQFPSHSVIEKGQTVTLRCDPISGHDNLYWYRRVMGKEIKFLLHFVKESKQDESGMPNNRFLAERTGGTYSTLKVQPAELEDSGVYFCASSQEGSRNGGDQPQHFGDGTRLSIL.